The text below deals with one T cell receptor beta chain. The data belong to a study of T-cell reconstitution after alpha-beta-depleted transplantation in children. Unique molecular identifiers were used in preparing the TCRbeta library. TCRdb re-called the PCR reads with MiXCR, one entry per CDR3 protein. The data contain about 130,000 distinct CDR3 sequences, roughly 10% of them singletons. Germline V gives CDR1 SGHRS, CDR2 YFSETQ. CDR3 length: 18 amino acids. With V trimmed by 4 bases and J by 5 bases, 14 bases remained unmatched. Sequencing was performed on PBMCs, mostly from graft donor cells, taken 180 days after TCRalphabeta/CD19-depleted stem cell transplant. This chain uses TRBV5-1 with TRBJ2-1, with 11 bases lining up with TRBD2. The receptor was isolated from a girl under three years old who had a stem cell transplant for combined immunodeficiency, so the T cells may come from the graft donor. As DNA, the CDR3 is TGCGCCAGCAGCCTAACAAACACTAGCGGGAGAATAGACAATGAGCAGTTCTTC. It specifies CASSLTNTSGRIDNEQFF.